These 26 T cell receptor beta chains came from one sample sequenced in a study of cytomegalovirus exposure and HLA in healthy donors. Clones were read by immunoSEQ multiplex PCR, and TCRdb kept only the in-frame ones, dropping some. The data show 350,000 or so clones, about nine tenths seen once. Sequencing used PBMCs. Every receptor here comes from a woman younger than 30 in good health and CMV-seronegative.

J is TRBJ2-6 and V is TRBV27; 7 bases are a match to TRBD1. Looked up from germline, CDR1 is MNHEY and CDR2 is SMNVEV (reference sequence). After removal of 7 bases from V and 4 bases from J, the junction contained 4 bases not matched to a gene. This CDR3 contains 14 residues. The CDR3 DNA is TGTGCCAGCACCACAGGGGTAGGGGCCAACGTCCTGACTTTC. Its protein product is CASTTGVGANVLTF.

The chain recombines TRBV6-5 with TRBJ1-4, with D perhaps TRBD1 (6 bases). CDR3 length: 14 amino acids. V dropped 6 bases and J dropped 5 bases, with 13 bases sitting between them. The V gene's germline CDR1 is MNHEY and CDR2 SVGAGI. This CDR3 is CASRLDSENEKLFF. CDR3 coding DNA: TGTGCCAGCAGATTGGACAGTGAAAATGAAAAACTGTTTTTT.

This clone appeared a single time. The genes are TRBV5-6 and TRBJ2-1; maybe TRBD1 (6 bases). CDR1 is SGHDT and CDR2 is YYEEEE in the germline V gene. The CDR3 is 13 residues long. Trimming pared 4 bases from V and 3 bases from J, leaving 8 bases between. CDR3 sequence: CASSRTDYNEQFF. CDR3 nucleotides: TGTGCCAGCAGCCGGACAGACTACAATGAGCAGTTCTTC.

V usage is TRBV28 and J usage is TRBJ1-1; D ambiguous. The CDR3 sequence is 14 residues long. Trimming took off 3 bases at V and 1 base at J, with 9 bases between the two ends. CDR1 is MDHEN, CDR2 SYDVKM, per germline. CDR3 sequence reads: CASSFLAENTEAFF. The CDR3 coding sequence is TGTGCCAGCAGTTTTCTGGCAGAGAACACTGAAGCTTTCTTT. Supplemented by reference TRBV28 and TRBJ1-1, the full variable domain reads DVKVTQSSRYLVKRTGEKVFLECVQDMDHENMFWYRQDPGLGLRLIYFSYDVKMKEKGDIPEGYSVSREKKERFSLILESASTNQTSMYLCASSFLAENTEAFFGQGTRLTVV.

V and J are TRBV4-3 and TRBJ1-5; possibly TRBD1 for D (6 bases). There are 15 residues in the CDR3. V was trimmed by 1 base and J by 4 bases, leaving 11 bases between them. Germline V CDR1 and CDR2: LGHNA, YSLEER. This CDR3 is CASSQGWDINQPQHF. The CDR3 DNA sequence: TGCGCCAGCAGCCAAGGGTGGGACATTAATCAGCCCCAGCATTTT.

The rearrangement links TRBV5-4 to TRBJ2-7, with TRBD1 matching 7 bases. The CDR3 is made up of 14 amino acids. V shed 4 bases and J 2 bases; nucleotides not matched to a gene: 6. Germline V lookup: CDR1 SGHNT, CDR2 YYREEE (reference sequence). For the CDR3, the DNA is TGTGCCAGCAGCCACAGGGGAGAGGCCTACGAGCAGTACTTC. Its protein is CASSHRGEAYEQYF.

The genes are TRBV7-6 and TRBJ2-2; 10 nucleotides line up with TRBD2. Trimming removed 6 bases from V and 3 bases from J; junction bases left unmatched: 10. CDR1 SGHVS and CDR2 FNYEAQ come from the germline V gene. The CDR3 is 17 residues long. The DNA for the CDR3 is TGTGCCAGCAGTCCATTAGCGGGAGGAGGTGACACCGGGGAGCTGTTTTTT. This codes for CASSPLAGGGDTGELFF.

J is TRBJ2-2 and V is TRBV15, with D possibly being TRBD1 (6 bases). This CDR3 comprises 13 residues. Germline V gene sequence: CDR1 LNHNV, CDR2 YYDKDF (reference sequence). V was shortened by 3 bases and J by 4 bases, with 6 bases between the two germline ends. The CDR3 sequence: CATSSRGTGELFF. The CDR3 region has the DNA TGTGCCACCAGCAGCAGGGGCACCGGGGAGCTGTTTTTT.

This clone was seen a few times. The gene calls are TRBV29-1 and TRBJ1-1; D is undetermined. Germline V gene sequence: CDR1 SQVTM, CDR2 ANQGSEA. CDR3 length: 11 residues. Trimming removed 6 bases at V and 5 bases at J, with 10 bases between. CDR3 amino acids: CSVMRSTEAFF. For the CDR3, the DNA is TGCAGCGTAATGAGGTCAACTGAAGCTTTCTTT.

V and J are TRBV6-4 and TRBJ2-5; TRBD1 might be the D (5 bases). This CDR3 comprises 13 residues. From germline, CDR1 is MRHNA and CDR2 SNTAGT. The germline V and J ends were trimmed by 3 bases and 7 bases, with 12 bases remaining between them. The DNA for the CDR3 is TGTGCCAGCAGTGATGAGCCTAGGGGGACCCAGTACTTC. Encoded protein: CASSDEPRGTQYF.

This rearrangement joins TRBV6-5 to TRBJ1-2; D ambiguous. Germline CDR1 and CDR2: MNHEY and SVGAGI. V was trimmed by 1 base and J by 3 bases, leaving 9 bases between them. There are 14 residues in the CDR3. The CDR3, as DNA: TGTGCCAGCAGTTACTTAGGGCGGGACTATGGCTACACCTTC. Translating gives CASSYLGRDYGYTF.

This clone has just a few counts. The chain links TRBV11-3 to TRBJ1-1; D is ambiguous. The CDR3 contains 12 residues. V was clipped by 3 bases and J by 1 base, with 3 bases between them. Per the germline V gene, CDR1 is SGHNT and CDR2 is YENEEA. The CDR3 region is CASSFGNTEAFF. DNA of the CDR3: TGTGCCAGCAGCTTCGGGAACACTGAAGCTTTCTTT.

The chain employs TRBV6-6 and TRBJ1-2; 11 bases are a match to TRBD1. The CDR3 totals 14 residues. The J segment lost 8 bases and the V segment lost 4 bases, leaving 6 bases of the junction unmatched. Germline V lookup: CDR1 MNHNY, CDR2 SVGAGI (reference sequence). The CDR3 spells CASSSGQGAGGYTF. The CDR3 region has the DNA TGTGCCAGCAGTTCAGGACAGGGGGCGGGAGGCTACACCTTC.

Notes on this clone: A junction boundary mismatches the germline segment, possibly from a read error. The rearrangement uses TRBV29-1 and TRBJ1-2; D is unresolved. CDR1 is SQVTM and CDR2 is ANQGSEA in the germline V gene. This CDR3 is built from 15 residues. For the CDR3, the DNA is TGCAGCGCTGAACCGGCGGTAGCGACCTCTTATGGCTACACCTTC. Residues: CSAEPAVATSYGYTF.

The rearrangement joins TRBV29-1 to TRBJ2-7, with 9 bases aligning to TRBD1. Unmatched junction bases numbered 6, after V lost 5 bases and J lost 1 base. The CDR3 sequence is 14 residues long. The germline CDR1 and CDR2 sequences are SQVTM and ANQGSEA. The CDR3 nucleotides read TGCAGCGTTCTAGGGACAGGGATATCCTACGAGCAGTACTTC. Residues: CSVLGTGISYEQYF.

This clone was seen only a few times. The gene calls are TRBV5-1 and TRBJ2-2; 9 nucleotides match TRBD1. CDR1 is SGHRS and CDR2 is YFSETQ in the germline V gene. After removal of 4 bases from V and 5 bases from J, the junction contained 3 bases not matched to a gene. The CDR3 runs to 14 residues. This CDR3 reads CASSGTGNTGELFF. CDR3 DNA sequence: TGCGCCAGCAGCGGGACAGGGAATACCGGGGAGCTGTTTTTT.

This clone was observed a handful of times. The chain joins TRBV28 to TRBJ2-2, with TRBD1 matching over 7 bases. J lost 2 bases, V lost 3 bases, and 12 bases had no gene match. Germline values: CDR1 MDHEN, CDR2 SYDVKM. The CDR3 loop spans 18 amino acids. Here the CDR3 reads CASSFPFPDRKNTGELFF. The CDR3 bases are TGTGCCAGCAGTTTCCCATTCCCGGACAGGAAAAACACCGGGGAGCTGTTTTTT.

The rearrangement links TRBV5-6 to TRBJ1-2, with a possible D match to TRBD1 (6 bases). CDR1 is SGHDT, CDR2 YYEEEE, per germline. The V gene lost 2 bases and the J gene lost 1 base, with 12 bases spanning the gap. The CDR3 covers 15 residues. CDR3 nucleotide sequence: TGTGCCAGCAGCTTAAGGCAGGGGTATAACTATGGCTACACCTTC. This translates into CASSLRQGYNYGYTF.

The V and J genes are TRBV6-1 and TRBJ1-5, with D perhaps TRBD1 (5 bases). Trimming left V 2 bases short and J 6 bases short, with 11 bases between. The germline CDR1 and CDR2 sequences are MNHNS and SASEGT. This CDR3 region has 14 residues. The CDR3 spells CASSETGVGQPQHF. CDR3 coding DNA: TGTGCCAGCAGTGAAACGGGGGTAGGTCAGCCCCAGCATTTT.

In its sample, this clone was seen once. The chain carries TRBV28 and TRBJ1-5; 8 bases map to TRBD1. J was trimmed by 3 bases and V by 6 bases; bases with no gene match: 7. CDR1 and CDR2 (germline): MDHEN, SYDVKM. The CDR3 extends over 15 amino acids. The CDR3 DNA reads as TGTGCCAGCAGCCTGGGACAGGCATACAATCAGCCCCAGCATTTT. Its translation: CASSLGQAYNQPQHF.

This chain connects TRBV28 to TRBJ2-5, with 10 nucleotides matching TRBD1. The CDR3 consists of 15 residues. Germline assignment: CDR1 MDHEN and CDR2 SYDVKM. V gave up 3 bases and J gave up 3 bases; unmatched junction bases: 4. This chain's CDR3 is CASSFRDRGEETQYF. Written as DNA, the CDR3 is TGTGCCAGCAGTTTCCGGGACAGGGGCGAAGAGACCCAGTACTTC.

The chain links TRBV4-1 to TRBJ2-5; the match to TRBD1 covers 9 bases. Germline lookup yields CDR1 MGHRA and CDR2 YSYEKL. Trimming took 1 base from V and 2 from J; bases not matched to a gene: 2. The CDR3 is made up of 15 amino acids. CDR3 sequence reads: CASSQGDRAQETQYF. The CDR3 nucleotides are TGCGCCAGCAGCCAAGGGGACAGGGCGCAAGAGACCCAGTACTTC.

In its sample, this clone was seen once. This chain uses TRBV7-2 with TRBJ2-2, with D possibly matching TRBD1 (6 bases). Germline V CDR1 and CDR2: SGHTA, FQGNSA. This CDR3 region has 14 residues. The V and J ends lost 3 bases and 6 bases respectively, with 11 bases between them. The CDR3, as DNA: TGTGCCAGCAGCTTCACACAGGGTTCCGGGGAGCTGTTTTTT. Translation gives CASSFTQGSGELFF.

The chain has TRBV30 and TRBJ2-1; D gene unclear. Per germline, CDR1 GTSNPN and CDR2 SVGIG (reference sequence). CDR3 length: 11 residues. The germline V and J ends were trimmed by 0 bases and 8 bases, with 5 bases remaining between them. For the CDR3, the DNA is TGTGCCTGGAGTGTGTTAGATGAGCAGTTCTTC. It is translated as CAWSVLDEQFF.

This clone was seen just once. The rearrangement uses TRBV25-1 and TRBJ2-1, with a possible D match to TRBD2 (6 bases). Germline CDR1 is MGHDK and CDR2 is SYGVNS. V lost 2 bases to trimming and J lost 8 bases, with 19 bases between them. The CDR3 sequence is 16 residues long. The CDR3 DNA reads TGTGCCAGCAGTGAAGTAAAGGGGATAGGAGGGGATGAGCAGTTCTTC. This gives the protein CASSEVKGIGGDEQFF.

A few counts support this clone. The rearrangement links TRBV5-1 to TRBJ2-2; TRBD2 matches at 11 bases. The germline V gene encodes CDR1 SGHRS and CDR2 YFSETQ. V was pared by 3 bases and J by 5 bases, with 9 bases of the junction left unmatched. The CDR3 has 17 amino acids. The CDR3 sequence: CASSSPETSGDTGELFF. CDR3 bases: TGCGCCAGCAGCTCTCCGGAGACTAGCGGGGATACCGGGGAGCTGTTTTTT.